This T cell receptor beta chain is from a study of CD8 T cells in ankylosing spondylitis. Whole-study findings and limits: Clones tied to disease were said to be significantly enriched in matched ankylosing spondylitis synovial fluid. The authors found the disease-linked clones to be CD8+ and relatively rare in peripheral blood.

The CDR3 totals 17 residues. Germline V lookup: CDR1 DFQATT, CDR2 SNEGSKA (reference sequence). V gave up 5 bases and J gave up 5 bases; unmatched junction bases: 19. A remark on this clonotype: Its antigen is as yet unknown.

MiXCR, run by TCRdb on the 5' RACE reads, gives a single entry per CDR3 protein. The sample lists 200,000 or so distinct CDR3 sequences, 18% occurring once. This receptor was obtained from a male donor between 5 and 35 years old with ankylosing spondylitis or in good health (not recorded which). The specimen sequenced was blood, either unsorted or a sorted T cell fraction (not recorded which). The chain carries TRBV20-1 and TRBJ2-5, with 8 bases fitting TRBD2. CDR3 bases: TGCAGTGCTCCCCCAACTCAACGACTAGCGTTTGGGGAGACCCAGTACTTC. Translating gives CSAPPTQRLAFGETQYF.